This TCR beta chain was sequenced during a study of blood T cell repertoires in COVID-19. Repertoires were generated with immunoSEQ multiplex PCR, while TCRdb's copy carries only in-frame clones and drops some. Of about 320,000 clones in the sample, approximately 88% were seen once. Germline V CDR1 and CDR2: SGHTA, FQGNSA. This CDR3 contains 14 residues. A word on this clone: The junction departs from germline at one end; a sequencing error may be responsible.

The TCR originated in a man aged 18 to 35 who had recovered from COVID-19. The chain links TRBV7-2 to TRBJ1-6, with D possibly TRBD1 on 5 matching bases. Sequences were obtained from peripheral blood. The CDR3 bases are TGTGCCAGCAGCTTAGCCCTGGGGGGTTCACTCCTCCACTTT. As protein: CASSLALGGSLLHF.